This TCR beta chain was identified in a study of cytomegalovirus exposure and HLA in healthy donors. Generated by immunoSEQ multiplex PCR, the TCRdb table keeps only in-frame clones and is missing some. This sample has some 150,000 clones; approximately 89% occur once, and the top ten carry roughly 9.2%. J gave up 4 bases and V 7 bases, and 7 bases lay outside the gene matches. The germline CDR1 and CDR2 sequences are MNHNY and SVGAGI (reference sequence). The CDR3 is made up of 14 amino acids. Material: PBMCs. The TCR sequence derives from a woman between 18 and 29 years old in good health and CMV-seropositive. The chain combines TRBV6-6 with TRBJ2-1, with 7 bases identical to TRBD2. The CDR3 is CASTHGRTYNEQFF. The CDR3, as DNA: TGTGCCAGCACTCACGGGAGGACTTACAATGAGCAGTTCTTC.